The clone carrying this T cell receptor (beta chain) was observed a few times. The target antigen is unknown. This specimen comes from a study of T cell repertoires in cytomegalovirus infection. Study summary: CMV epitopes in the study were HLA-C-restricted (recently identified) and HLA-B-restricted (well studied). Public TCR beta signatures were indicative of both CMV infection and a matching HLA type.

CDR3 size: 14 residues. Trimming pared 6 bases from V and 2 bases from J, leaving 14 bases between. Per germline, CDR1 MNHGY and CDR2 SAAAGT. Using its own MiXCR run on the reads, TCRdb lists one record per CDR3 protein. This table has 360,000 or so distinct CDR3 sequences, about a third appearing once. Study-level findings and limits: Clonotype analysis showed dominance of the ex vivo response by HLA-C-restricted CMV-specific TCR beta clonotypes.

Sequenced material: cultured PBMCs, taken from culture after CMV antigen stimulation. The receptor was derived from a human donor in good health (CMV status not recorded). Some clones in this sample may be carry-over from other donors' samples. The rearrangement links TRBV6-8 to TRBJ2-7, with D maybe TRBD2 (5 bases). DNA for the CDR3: TGTGCCAGCAGGCGGACTCCCCTCACCTACGAGCAGTACTTC. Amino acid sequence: CASRRTPLTYEQYF.